This TCR beta chain originates from a study of vaccination and CD4 T cells after COVID-19. Study context: Post-vaccine sampling followed dose two by a median approximately 74 days (range 14 to 241). Treatment of control cultures consisted of a CEFX pool, an HIV-1 Nef pool, or no peptide. The cells were exposed to overlapping spike peptides originating from SARS-CoV-2, HCoV-NL63, HCoV-OC43 and HCoV-229E for stimulation. Overall study findings and caveats: Convalescent participants were relatively few, and none had early post-infection timepoints studied.

The CDR3 extends over 12 amino acids. CDR1 SGHTA and CDR2 FQGNSA come from the germline V gene. V was clipped by 5 bases and J by 1 base, with 5 bases between them. With respect to this clonotype: Its matching antigen is unknown.

Treatment denoted: roughly 10-day PBMC culture with coronavirus spike peptide pools or control peptides (ViraFEST assay). Cultured CD4+ T cell DNA was sequenced using the Oncomine TCR Beta short-read assay. MiXCR, run by TCRdb on the PCR reads, gives a single entry per CDR3 protein. The sample includes roughly 20,000 distinct CDR3 sequences, around two fifths of them seen just once. Sequencing used CD4+ T cells from blood, cultured in vitro, obtained after SARS-CoV-2 vaccination. J is TRBJ1-2 and V is TRBV7-2; D gene ambiguous. This receptor was identified in a human donor who had recovered from COVID-19. CDR3 in DNA: TGTGCCAGCAGCGTCGGTAACTATGGCTACACCTTC. Its translation: CASSVGNYGYTF.